Reported below is one T cell receptor (beta chain). What it binds is not known. CDR3 length: 16 amino acids. V dropped 2 bases and J dropped 11 bases, with 24 bases sitting between them. Together with a sample-barcoded 5' primer, a J-beta primer mix was included in a second PCR lasting about 7 to 12 cycles. One entry per CDR3 protein results from TCRdb running MiXCR on the 5' RACE reads. The data contain 850,000 to 1,000,000 distinct CDR3 sequences, roughly 50% of them singletons. The data originate from a study of blood T cells in healthy people across ages. Broader study findings: It was not known whether donors were CMV positive (a possible confounder of expanded clonotype changes).

Healthy Russian Caucasian donors spanned ages about 6 to 100 years. The receptor was isolated from a woman in her sixties in good health. The source material was blood. V usage is TRBV12-3 or TRBV12-4 and J usage is TRBJ2-5, with D possibly being TRBD2 (5 bases). CDR3 loop: CASSLREMSGANEQYF. In nucleotides, the CDR3 is TGTGCCAGCAGTTTAAGGGAGATGTCGGGCGCCAATGAGCAGTACTTC.